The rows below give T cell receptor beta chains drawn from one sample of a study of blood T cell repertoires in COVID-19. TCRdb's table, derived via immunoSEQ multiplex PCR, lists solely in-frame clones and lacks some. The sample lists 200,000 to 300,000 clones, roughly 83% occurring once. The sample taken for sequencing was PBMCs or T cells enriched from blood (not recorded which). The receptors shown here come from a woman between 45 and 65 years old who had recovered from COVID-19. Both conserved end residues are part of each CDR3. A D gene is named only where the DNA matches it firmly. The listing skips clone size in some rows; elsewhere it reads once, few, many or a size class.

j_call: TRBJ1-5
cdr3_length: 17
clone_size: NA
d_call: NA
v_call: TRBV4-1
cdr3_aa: CASSQGSRMGSNQPQHF
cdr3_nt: TGCGCCAGCAGCCAAGGGTCCAGGATGGGCAGCAATCAGCCCCAGCATTTT

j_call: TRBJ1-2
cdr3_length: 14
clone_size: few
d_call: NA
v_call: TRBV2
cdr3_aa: CASSNREWDYGYTF
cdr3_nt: TGTGCCAGCAGTAACCGGGAATGGGACTATGGCTACACCTTC

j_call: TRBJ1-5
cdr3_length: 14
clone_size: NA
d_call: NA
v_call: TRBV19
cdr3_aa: CASSISGLQQPQHF
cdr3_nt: TGTGCCAGTAGTATATCAGGGTTGCAACAGCCCCAGCATTTT

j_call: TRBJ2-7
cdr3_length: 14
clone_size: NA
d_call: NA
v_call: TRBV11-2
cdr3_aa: CASSLVSGAYEQYF
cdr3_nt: TGTGCCAGCAGCTTAGTTTCGGGGGCCTACGAGCAGTACTTC

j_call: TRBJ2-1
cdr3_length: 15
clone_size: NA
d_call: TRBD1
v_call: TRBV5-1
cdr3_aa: CASSLVGTGDNEQFF
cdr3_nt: TGCGCCAGCAGCTTGGTTGGGACAGGTGACAATGAGCAGTTCTTC

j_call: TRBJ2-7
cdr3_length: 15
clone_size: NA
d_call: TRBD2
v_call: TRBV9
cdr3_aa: CASSVGARERYEQYF
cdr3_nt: TGTGCCAGCAGCGTAGGGGCGCGGGAGAGATACGAGCAGTACTTC

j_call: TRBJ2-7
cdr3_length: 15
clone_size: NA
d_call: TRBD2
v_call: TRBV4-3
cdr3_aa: CASSQRSGGSHEQYF
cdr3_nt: TGCGCCAGCAGCCAGAGGTCGGGAGGGTCCCACGAGCAGTACTTC

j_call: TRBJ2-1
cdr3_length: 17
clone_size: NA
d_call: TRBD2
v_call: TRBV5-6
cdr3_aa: CASSLSSGAVSYNEQFF
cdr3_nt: TGTGCCAGCAGCTTGTCTAGCGGGGCCGTCTCCTACAATGAGCAGTTCTTC

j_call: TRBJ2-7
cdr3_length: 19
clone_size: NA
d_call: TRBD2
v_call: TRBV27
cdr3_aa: CASSLMSDPLAGVLYEQYF
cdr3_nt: TGTGCCAGCAGTCTTATGTCGGACCCCCTAGCGGGGGTGCTCTACGAGCAGTACTTC

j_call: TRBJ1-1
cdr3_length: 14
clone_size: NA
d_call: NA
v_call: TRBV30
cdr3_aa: CAGRVRRMNTEAFF
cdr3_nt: TGTGCCGGCCGGGTCAGAAGAATGAACACTGAAGCTTTCTTT

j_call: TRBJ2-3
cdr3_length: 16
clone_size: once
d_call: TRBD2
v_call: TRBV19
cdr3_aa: CASSIGAGGRTDTQYF
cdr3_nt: TGTGCCAGTAGTATAGGAGCGGGGGGCCGCACAGATACGCAGTATTTT

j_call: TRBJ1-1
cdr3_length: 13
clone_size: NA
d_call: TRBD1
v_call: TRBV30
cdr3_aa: CAGRTGTNTEAFF
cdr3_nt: TGTGCCGGGAGGACAGGGACGAACACTGAAGCTTTCTTT

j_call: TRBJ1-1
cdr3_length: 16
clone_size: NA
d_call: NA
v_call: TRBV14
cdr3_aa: CASSLSGDPMNTEAFF
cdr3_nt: TGTGCCAGCAGCCTATCCGGGGATCCCATGAACACTGAAGCTTTCTTT

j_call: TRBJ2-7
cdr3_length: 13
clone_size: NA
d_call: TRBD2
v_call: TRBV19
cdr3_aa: CASSRLAGDEQYF
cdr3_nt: TGTGCCAGTAGTCGACTAGCGGGGGACGAGCAGTACTTC

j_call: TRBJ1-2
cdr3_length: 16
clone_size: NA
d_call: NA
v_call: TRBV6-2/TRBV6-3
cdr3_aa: CASSYGAFMENYGYTF
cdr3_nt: TGTGCCAGCAGTTACGGGGCTTTTATGGAGAACTATGGCTACACCTTC

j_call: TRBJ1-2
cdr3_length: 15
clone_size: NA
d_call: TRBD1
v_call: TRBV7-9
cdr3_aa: CASTSRTGTNYGYTF
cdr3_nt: TGTGCCAGCACCTCGAGGACAGGAACTAACTATGGCTACACCTTC

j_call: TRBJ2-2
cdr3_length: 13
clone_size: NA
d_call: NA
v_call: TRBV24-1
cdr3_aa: CATSAPFTGELFF
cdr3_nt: TGTGCCACCAGTGCCCCTTTCACCGGGGAGCTGTTTTTT

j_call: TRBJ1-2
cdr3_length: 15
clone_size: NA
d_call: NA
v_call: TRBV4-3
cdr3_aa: CASSQDAGLSYGYTF
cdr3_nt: TGCGCCAGCAGCCAAGACGCAGGGCTTAGCTATGGCTACACCTTC

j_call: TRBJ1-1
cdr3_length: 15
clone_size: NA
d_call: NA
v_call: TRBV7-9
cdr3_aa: CASSPLPPGNTEAFF
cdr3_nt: TGTGCCAGCAGCCCGCTTCCCCCGGGGAACACTGAAGCTTTCTTT

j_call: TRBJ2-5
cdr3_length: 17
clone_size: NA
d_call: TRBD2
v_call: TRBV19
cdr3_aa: CASSTPGLAGGKETQYF
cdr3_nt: TGTGCCAGTAGTACCCCCGGACTAGCGGGGGGGAAAGAGACCCAGTACTTC

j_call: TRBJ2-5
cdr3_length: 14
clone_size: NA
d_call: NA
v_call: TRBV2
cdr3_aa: CASSDNSNQETQYF
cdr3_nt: TGTGCCAGCAGTGATAACAGCAACCAAGAGACCCAGTACTTC

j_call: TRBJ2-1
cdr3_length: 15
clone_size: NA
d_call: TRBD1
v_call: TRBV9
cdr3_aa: CASSGGQSSYNEQFF
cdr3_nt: TGTGCCAGCAGCGGGGGACAGAGCTCCTACAATGAGCAGTTCTTC

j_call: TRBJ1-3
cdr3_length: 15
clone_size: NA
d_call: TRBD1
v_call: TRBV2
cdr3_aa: CASSVPGQGRNTIYF
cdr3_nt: TGTGCCAGCAGTGTCCCGGGACAGGGAAGAAACACCATATATTTT

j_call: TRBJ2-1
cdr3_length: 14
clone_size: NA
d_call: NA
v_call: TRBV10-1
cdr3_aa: CASSDRTNYNEQFF
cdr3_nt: TGCGCCAGCAGTGACCGGACTAACTACAATGAGCAGTTCTTC

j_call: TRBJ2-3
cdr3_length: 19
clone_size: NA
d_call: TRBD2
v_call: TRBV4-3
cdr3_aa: CASSQGTAGGTTSTDTQYF
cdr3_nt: TGCGCCAGCAGCCAAGGGACGGCGGGGGGGACTACTAGCACAGATACGCAGTATTTT

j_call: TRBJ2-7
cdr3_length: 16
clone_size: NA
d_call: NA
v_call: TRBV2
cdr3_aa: CASSLLGHPASYEQYF
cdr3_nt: TGTGCCAGCAGCCTACTGGGACACCCAGCGTCCTACGAGCAGTACTTC

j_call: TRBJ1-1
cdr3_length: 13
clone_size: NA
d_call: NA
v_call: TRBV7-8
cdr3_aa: CASSFSGNTEAFF
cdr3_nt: TGTGCCAGCAGCTTTTCAGGTAACACTGAAGCTTTCTTT

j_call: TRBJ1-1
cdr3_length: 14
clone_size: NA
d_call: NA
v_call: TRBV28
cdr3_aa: CASRSRQVNTEAFF
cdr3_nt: TGTGCCAGCAGATCTCGACAGGTGAACACTGAAGCTTTCTTT

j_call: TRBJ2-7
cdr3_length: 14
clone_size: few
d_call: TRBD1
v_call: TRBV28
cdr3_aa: CASSDRKGAYEQYF
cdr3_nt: TGTGCCAGCAGTGATAGAAAGGGGGCTTACGAGCAGTACTTC

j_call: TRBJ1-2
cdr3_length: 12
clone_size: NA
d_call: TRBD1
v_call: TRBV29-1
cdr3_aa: CSVATGVGGYTF
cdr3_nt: TGCAGCGTTGCCACAGGGGTAGGTGGCTACACCTTC

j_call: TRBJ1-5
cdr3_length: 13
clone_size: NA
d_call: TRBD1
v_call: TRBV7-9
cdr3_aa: CASSPQGAQPQHF
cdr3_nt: TGTGCCAGCAGCCCACAGGGGGCTCAGCCCCAGCATTTT

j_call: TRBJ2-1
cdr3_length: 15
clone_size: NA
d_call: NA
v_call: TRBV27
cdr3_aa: CASSQQGLSYNEQFF
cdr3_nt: TGTGCCAGCAGCCAACAGGGTCTTTCCTACAATGAGCAGTTCTTC

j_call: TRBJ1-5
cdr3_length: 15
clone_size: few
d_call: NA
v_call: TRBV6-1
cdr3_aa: CASSDTSHSNQPQHF
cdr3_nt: TGTGCCAGCAGTGATACATCTCATAGCAATCAGCCCCAGCATTTT

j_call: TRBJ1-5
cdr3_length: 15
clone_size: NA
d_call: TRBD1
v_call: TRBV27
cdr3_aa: CASSSGQGWGQPQHF
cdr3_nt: TGTGCCAGCAGCTCTGGACAGGGATGGGGTCAGCCCCAGCATTTT

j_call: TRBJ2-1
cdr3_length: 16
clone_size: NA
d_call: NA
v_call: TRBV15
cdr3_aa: CATSREPVSSYNEQFF
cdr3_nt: TGTGCCACCAGCAGAGAACCGGTTAGCTCCTACAATGAGCAGTTCTTC

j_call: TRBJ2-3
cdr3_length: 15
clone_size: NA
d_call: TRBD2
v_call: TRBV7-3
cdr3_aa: CASSRSLAGTDTQYF
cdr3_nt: TGTGCCAGCAGCCGATCACTAGCGGGTACAGATACGCAGTATTTT

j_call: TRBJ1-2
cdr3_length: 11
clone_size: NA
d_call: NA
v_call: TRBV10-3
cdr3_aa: CAIRGRYGYTF
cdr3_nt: TGTGCCATCAGGGGCCGGTATGGCTACACCTTC

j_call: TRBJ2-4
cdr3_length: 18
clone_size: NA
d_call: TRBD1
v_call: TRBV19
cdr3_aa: CASSIDEGRTGRKNIQYF
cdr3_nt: TGTGCCAGTAGTATAGATGAGGGCAGGACAGGGCGCAAAAACATTCAGTACTTC

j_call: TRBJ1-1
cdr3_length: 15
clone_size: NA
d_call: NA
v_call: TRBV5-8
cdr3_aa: CASSFVQGGGTEAFF
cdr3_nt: TGTGCCAGCAGCTTCGTACAGGGAGGGGGGACTGAAGCTTTCTTT

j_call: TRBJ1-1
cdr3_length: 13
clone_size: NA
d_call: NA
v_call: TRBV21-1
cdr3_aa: CASLGQGAAEAFF
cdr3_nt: TGTGCCAGCTTAGGACAGGGGGCCGCTGAAGCTTTCTTT

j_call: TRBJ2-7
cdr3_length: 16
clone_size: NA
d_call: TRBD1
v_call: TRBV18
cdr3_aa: CASSPSAPGGQYEQYF
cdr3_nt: TGTGCCAGCTCACCCTCCGCCCCAGGGGGTCAGTACGAGCAGTACTTC

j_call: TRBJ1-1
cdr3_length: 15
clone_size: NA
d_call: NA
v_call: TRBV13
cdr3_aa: CASSSLMDSGTEAFF
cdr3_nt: TGTGCCAGCAGCTCCTTGATGGACTCTGGCACTGAAGCTTTCTTT

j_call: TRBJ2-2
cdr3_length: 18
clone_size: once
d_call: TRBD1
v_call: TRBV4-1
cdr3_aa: CASSLTLDRAQYTGELFF
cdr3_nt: TGCGCCAGCAGCCTAACCCTCGACAGGGCGCAATACACCGGGGAGCTGTTTTTT

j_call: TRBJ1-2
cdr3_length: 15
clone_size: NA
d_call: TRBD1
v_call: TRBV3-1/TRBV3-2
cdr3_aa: CASSAPGQGAGGYTF
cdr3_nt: TGTGCCAGCAGCGCACCGGGACAGGGGGCCGGGGGCTACACCTTC

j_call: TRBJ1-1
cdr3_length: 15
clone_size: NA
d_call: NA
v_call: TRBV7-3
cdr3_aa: CASSLQAPTNTEAFF
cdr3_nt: TGTGCCAGCAGCTTACAGGCACCAACTAACACTGAAGCTTTCTTT

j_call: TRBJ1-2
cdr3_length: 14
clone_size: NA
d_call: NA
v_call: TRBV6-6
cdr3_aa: CASRGGGFNYGYTF
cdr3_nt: TGTGCCAGCAGGGGAGGGGGTTTTAACTATGGCTACACCTTC